This TCR beta chain appears in the sequencing data of a study of tumor-infiltrating lymphocytes in primary liver carcinoma. In germline, CDR1 is SGHAT, CDR2 FQDESV (reference sequence). The CDR3 has 19 residues if both end residues are counted. Broader study findings: Relative to blood, tumors carried a significantly larger fraction of the repertoire in their top 250 clones (p = 0.039).

In regard to this clonotype: Its antigen is as yet unknown. No DNA is shown, since the ends of the CDR3 on it are uncertain; the CDR3 is the one TCRdb lists.

The input was 400 to 500 ng total RNA; TCR beta cDNA was made from it with a constant-region primer. Modified slightly, ARM-PCR produced TCR beta libraries over three nested multiplex PCR rounds. TRBV1-TRBV30 forward primers paired with a C-beta reverse primer were used in the first two PCR rounds, which ran about 11 cycles each. TCRdb reanalysed the multiplex PCR reads using MiXCR and keeps one entry per CDR3 protein. The repertoire holds hundreds of thousands of distinct CDR3 sequences, approximately 54% seen once, with approximately 15% in the top ten. The study extracted blood RNA from unsorted whole blood and also extracted germline DNA. Among the patients, all had chronic HBV infection and none had been treated. Researchers reported drawing 3.5 to 4 milliliters of peripheral blood before surgery.

The receptor was isolated from a woman aged 25 to 39 with primary liver carcinoma and hepatitis B virus infection. Sequenced material: peripheral blood. J is TRBJ2-3 and V is TRBV11-1; the table's D call TRBD1 went unverified against the DNA. CDR3 loop: CASSLGFGTGAGGTDTQYF.